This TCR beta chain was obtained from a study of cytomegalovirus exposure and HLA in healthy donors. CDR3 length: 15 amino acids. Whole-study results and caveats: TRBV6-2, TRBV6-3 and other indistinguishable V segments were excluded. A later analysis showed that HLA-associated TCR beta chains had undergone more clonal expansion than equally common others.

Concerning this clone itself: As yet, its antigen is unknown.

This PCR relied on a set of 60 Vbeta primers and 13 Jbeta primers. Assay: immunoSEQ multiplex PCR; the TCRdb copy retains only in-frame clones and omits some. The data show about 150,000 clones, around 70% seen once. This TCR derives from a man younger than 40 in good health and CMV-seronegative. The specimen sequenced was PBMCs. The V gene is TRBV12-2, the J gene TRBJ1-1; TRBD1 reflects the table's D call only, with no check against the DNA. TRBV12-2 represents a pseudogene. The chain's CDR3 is CASRLECDRGTEAFF. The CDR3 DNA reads TGTGCAAGTCGCTTAGAATGTGACAGGGGCACTGAAGCTTTCTTT.